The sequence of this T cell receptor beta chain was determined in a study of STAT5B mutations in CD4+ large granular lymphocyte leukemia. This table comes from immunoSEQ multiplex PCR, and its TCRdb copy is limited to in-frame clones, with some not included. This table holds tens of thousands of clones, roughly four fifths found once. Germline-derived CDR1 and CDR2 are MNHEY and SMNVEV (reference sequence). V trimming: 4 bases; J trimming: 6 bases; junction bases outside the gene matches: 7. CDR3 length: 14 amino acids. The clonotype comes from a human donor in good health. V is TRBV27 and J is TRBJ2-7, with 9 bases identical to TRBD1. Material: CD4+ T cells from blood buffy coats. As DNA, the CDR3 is TGTGCCAGCAGTTCCCCGGGACAGGGTAGCGAGCAGTACTTC. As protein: CASSSPGQGSEQYF.